This passage covers 13 T cell receptor beta chains from one sample sequenced in a study of spatial heterogeneity in lung cancer. TCRdb re-derived calls from the 5' RACE reads in MiXCR, one entry per CDR3 protein. The profile shows 25,000 to 30,000 distinct CDR3 sequences, approximately 8.1% of them singletons. Specified time point: sample taken at primary tumor resection. Sequencing covered unsorted whole RNA taken from tumor, nontumor lung or frozen PBMC. The sequencing used PBMCs, collected at surgery. The source is a female donor with early-stage non-small cell lung cancer.

The table lists this clonotype with many counts. The chain has TRBV27 and TRBJ1-3, with TRBD1 as a possible D gene (6 bases). The CDR3 runs to 13 residues. V dropped 5 bases and J dropped 4 bases, with 9 bases sitting between them. Looked up from germline, CDR1 is MNHEY and CDR2 is SMNVEV (reference sequence). The CDR3, as DNA: TGTGCCAGCAGTAAACAGGGAGGAAACACCATATATTTT. This encodes CASSKQGGNTIYF.

The V and J genes are TRBV20-1 and TRBJ2-3, with TRBD2 identical over 12 bases. This CDR3 contains 15 residues. Germline CDR1 and CDR2: DFQATT and SNEGSKA (reference sequence). J was trimmed by 0 bases and V by 3 bases; bases with no gene match: 1. This chain's CDR3 is CSASGTSGSTDTQYF. CDR3 sequence (DNA): TGCAGTGCTAGCGGGACTAGCGGGAGCACAGATACGCAGTATTTT.

The rearrangement joins TRBV12-3 or TRBV12-4 to TRBJ1-5; D is unresolved. CDR3 length: 14 amino acids. Trimming cost V 6 bases and J 1 base, with 10 bases left between them. CDR3 sequence (DNA): TGTGCCAGCAGCCCTGGACTGAGCAATCAGCCCCAGCATTTT. It yields the protein CASSPGLSNQPQHF.

This clonotype was recorded many times. The CDR3 DNA reads as TGTGCCAGCAGTTTATGGGGCCTAGGCCAGACGGTCTACGAGCAGTACTTC. It codes for CASSLWGLGQTVYEQYF. V gene TRBV28 combines with J gene TRBJ2-7; D uncertain. There are 17 residues in the CDR3. Trimming removed 0 bases from V and 3 bases from J, with 18 bases in between. Germline CDR1 reads MDHEN; CDR2 reads SYDVKM. Full variable domain (missing parts from reference TRBV28 and TRBJ2-7): DVKVTQSSRYLVKRTGEKVFLECVQDMDHENMFWYRQDPGLGLRLIYFSYDVKMKEKGDIPEGYSVSREKKERFSLILESASTNQTSMYLCASSLWGLGQTVYEQYFGPGTRLTVT.

At least ten counts were recorded for this clonotype. The V gene is TRBV12-3 or TRBV12-4, the J gene TRBJ2-6; D ambiguous. This CDR3 region has 15 residues. V lost 6 bases and J lost 1, with 10 bases in between. For the CDR3, the DNA is TGTGCCAGCAGAACGTTTGGTTCTGGGGCCAACGTCCTGACTTTC. It translates to CASRTFGSGANVLTF.

This chain joins TRBV18 and TRBJ2-1; D remains unclear. This CDR3 spans 15 amino acids. CDR1 and CDR2 (germline): KGHSH, LQKENI. V shed 5 bases and J shed 0 bases, with 11 bases lying between them. CDR3 region: CASSFGKSSYNEQFF. DNA of the CDR3: TGTGCCAGCTCATTTGGGAAAAGCTCCTACAATGAGCAGTTCTTC.

The chain carries TRBV29-1 and TRBJ2-1; D gene unclear. CDR3 length: 14 amino acids. The V gene lost 4 bases and the J gene lost 0 bases, with 10 bases spanning the gap. Per the germline V gene, CDR1 is SQVTM and CDR2 is ANQGSEA. CDR3 bases: TGCAGCGTTGTTAGATCCAGCTCCTACAATGAGCAGTTCTTC. Its translation: CSVVRSSSYNEQFF.

The chain carries TRBV3-1 and TRBJ1-3; TRBD1 aligns across 7 bases. Germline lookup yields CDR1 LGHDT and CDR2 YNNKEL (reference sequence). The CDR3 length is 12 residues. V trimming: 8 bases; J trimming: 4 bases; junction bases outside the gene matches: 2. CDR3: CASAGGGNTIYF. The CDR3 bases are TGTGCCAGCGCAGGGGGGGGAAACACCATATATTTT.

This clonotype occurred many times. V usage is TRBV5-1 and J usage is TRBJ1-1; D not resolved. Germline CDR1 reads SGHRS; CDR2 reads YFSETQ. This CDR3 is 14 amino acids long. V was pared by 0 bases and J by 1 base, with 7 bases between. The chain's CDR3 is CASSLGAANTEAFF. Written as DNA, the CDR3 is TGCGCCAGCAGCTTGGGGGCAGCGAACACTGAAGCTTTCTTT.

This clonotype was detected many times. The chain joins TRBV28 to TRBJ1-6, with 10 bases that match TRBD1. The CDR3 loop spans 18 amino acids. The V gene end was trimmed by 3 bases and the J gene end by 7 bases; junction bases not matched to a gene: 12. Germline CDR1 MDHEN, CDR2 SYDVKM. The CDR3 DNA is TGTGCCAGCAGTTTCCCCCCGCCGGGACAGGGGATGAATTCACCCCTCCACTTT. Translating gives CASSFPPPGQGMNSPLHF.

There are many counts of this clonotype. The gene calls are TRBV5-4 and TRBJ2-7, with TRBD1 as a possible D gene (7 bases). The germline V and J ends were trimmed by 1 base and 4 bases, with 15 bases remaining between them. The CDR3 spans 15 residues. Germline assignment: CDR1 SGHNT and CDR2 YYREEE (reference sequence). For the CDR3, the DNA is TGTGCCAGCAGCTTGAACAGGGGAGGTCGGTACGAGCAGTACTTC. Protein product: CASSLNRGGRYEQYF.

This clonotype was recorded many times. This chain links TRBV5-1 with TRBJ1-1; D remains unclear. Trimming took 4 bases from V and 3 from J, leaving 16 bases between them. Germline V CDR1 and CDR2: SGHRS, YFSETQ. This CDR3 comprises 15 residues. The CDR3 protein is CASSQQPTGDTEAFF. The CDR3 DNA sequence: TGCGCCAGCAGCCAACAACCCACCGGGGACACTGAAGCTTTCTTT.

This clonotype was counted ten times or more. The chain combines TRBV4-2 with TRBJ2-5; D may be TRBD2 (6 bases). Per the germline V gene, CDR1 is LGHNA and CDR2 is YNFKEQ. Deletions cut 2 bases from V and 2 bases from J, with 15 bases between. The CDR3 is 16 residues long. CDR3 residues: CASSQPRDFIQETQYF. CDR3 sequence (DNA): TGTGCCAGCAGCCAACCCCGGGACTTTATACAAGAGACCCAGTACTTC.